The entry that follows covers one T cell receptor beta chain sequence. Its target is not known. The entry originates in a study of T cells in pancreatic ductal adenocarcinoma. The V gene's germline CDR1 is SGHTA and CDR2 FQGTGA. The V and J ends lost 2 bases and 6 bases, in that order; junction bases with no gene match: 4. This CDR3 is 13 amino acids long. Study-level results: Compared with tumor, blood showed more total productive templates and around 8.1-fold more clonotypes.

The selected patients with pancreatic ductal adenocarcinoma had surgery but no neoadjuvant therapy. The method was immunoSEQ multiplex PCR; TCRdb's version includes in-frame clones alone and lacks a portion of them. The table lists roughly 9,500 clones, around 92% of them singletons. The chain combines TRBV7-3 with TRBJ2-7; 7 bases are shared with TRBD1. The TCR comes from a human donor with pancreatic ductal adenocarcinoma. Sequences were obtained from PBMCs. The CDR3 loop is CASSLGTEGEQYF. CDR3 DNA sequence: TGTGCCAGCAGCTTAGGGACAGAGGGCGAGCAGTACTTC.